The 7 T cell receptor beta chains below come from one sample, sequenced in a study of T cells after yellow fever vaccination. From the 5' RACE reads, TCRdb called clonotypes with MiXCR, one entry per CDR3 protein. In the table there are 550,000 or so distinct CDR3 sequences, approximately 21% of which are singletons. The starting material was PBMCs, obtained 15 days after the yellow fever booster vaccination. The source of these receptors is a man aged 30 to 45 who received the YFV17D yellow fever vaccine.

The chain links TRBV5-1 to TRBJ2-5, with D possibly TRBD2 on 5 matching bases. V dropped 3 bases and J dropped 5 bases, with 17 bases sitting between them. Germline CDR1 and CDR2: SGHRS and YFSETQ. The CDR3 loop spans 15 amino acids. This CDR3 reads CASSSQPGVSETQYF. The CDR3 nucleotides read TGCGCCAGCAGCTCGCAACCCGGGGTGTCGGAGACCCAGTACTTC. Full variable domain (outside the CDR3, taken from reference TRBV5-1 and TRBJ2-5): KAGVTQTPRYLIKTRGQQVTLSCSPISGHRSVSWYQQTPGQGLQFLFEYFSETQRNKGNFPGRFSGRQFSNSRSEMNVSTLELGDSALYLCASSSQPGVSETQYFGPGTRLLVL.

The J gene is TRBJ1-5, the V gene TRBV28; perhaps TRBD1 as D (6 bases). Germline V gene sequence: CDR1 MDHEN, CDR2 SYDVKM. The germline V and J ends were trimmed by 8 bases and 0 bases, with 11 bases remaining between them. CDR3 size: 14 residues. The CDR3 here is CASGRDNSNQPQHF. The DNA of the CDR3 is TGTGCCAGCGGCAGGGACAATAGCAATCAGCCCCAGCATTTT.

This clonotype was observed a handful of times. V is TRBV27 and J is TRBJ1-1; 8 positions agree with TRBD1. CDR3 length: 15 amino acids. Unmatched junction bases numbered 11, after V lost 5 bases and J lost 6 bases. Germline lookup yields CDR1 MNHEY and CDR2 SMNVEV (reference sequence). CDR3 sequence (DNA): TGTGCCAGCAGTAGAAATGACAGGGGAACGGCTGAAGCTTTCTTT. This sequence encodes CASSRNDRGTAEAFF.

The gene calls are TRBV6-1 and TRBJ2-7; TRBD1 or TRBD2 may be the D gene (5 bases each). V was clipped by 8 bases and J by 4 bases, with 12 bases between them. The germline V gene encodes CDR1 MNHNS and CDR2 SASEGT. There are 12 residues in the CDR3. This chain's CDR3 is CASLGRYYEQYF. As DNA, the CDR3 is TGTGCCAGCCTGGGACGATATTACGAGCAGTACTTC.

Written as DNA, the CDR3 is TGTGCCAGCAGCTTAAACCAGGGAAGGGCCAATGAGCAGTTCTTC. This encodes CASSLNQGRANEQFF. The genes are TRBV7-2 and TRBJ2-1, with D possibly TRBD1 on 5 matching bases. The CDR3 covers 15 residues. Germline V lookup: CDR1 SGHTA, CDR2 FQGNSA. V was clipped by 2 bases and J by 6 bases, with 14 bases between them.

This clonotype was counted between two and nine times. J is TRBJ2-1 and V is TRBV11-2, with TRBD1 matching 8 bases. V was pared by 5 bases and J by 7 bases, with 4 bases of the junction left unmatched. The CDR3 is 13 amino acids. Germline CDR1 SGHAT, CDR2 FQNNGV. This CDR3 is CASSTDRANEQFF. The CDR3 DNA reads TGTGCCAGCAGCACGGACAGGGCTAATGAGCAGTTCTTC. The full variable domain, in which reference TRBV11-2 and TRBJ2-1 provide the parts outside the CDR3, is EAGVAQSPRYKIIEKRQSVAFWCNPISGHATLYWYQQILGQGPKLLIQFQNNGVVDDSQLPKDRFSAERLKGVDSTLKIQPAKLEDSAVYLCASSTDRANEQFFGPGTRLTVL.

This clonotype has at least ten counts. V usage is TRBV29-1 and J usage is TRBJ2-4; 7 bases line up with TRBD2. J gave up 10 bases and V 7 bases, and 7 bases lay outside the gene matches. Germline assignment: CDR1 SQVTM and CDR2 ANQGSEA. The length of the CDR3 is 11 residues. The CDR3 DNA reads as TGCAGCGCCGCGCGGGGAGGGATTCAGTACTTC. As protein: CSAARGGIQYF.